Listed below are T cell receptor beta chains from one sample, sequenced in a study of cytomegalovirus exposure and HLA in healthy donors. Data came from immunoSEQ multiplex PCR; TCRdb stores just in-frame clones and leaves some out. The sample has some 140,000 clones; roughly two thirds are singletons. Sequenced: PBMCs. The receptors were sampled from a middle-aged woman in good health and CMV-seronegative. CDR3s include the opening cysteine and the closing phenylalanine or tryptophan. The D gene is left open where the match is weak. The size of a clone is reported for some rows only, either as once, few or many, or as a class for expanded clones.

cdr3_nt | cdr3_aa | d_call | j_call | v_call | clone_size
TGTGCCAGCAGCTCTGACAGGGGGCGCGATAGGGATTATGGCTACACCTTC | CASSSDRGRDRDYGYTF | TRBD1 | TRBJ1-2 | TRBV7-9 | few
TGTGCCAGCAGCTCCAGCGGGGGGGTATACAATGAGCAGTTCTTC | CASSSSGGVYNEQFF | TRBD2 | TRBJ2-1 | TRBV11-2 | NA
TGTGCCAGCAGCTTGGGAGGGGGGGGAAACTATGGCTACACCTTC | CASSLGGGGNYGYTF | NA | TRBJ1-2 | TRBV5-4 | NA
TGTGCCAGCCGCCATGAGGGCTCCTACAATGAGCAGTTCTTC | CASRHEGSYNEQFF | NA | TRBJ2-1 | TRBV6-6 | NA
TGTGCCAGCAGTTTAGGACACTACGAGCAGTACTTC | CASSLGHYEQYF | NA | TRBJ2-7 | TRBV6-6 | NA
TGTGCCAGCAGCAAGGGGGCTAGCGGGGGGGCGAGGGAGACCCAGTACTTC | CASSKGASGGARETQYF | TRBD2 | TRBJ2-5 | TRBV9 | NA
TGCGCCAGCAGCCGTACCCAGAGCACAGATACGCAGTATTTT | CASSRTQSTDTQYF | NA | TRBJ2-3 | TRBV5-1 | NA
TGTGCCAGCAGTTTTTCACAGGGACCCCAGCATTTT | CASSFSQGPQHF | NA | TRBJ1-5 | TRBV28 | few
TGCGCCAGCAGCTTGGAGGGGAAGGGCTCACCCCTCCACTTT | CASSLEGKGSPLHF | NA | TRBJ1-6 | TRBV5-1 | few
TGCGCCAGCAGCTTGGGAGGGGGCGACGCCACTGGCTACACCTTC | CASSLGGGDATGYTF | TRBD1 | TRBJ1-2 | TRBV5-1 | NA
TGCGCCAGCAGCCAAGAAGCACAGAGGAACACTGAAGCTTTCTTT | CASSQEAQRNTEAFF | NA | TRBJ1-1 | TRBV4-3 | NA
TGTGCCAGCAGTCCATATCAGGCATGGAACACTGAAGCTTTCTTT | CASSPYQAWNTEAFF | NA | TRBJ1-1 | TRBV25-1 | NA
TGTGCCAGCTATGAAACTGGTACTGAAGCTTTCTTT | CASYETGTEAFF | NA | TRBJ1-1 | TRBV6-5 | few
TGTGCCAGCAGCCCCTCAGGGGTGCATTCACCCCTCCACTTT | CASSPSGVHSPLHF | NA | TRBJ1-6 | TRBV4-2 | few
TGTGCCAGCAGCCCCAGCCTTACAGGGAACACTGAAGCTTTCTTT | CASSPSLTGNTEAFF | NA | TRBJ1-1 | TRBV9 | NA
TGTGCCAGTAGTTTGGGGGCAGGGGGCAATCAGCCCCAGCATTTT | CASSLGAGGNQPQHF | NA | TRBJ1-5 | TRBV19 | NA
TGTGCCAGCAGCGCGGGGGGGAACACTGAAGCTTTCTTT | CASSAGGNTEAFF | NA | TRBJ1-1 | TRBV5-4 | NA
TGTGCCAGCAGCTTAGAACGGGGGACTGAAGCTTTCTTT | CASSLERGTEAFF | NA | TRBJ1-1 | TRBV7-8 | few
TGCGCCAGCAGCTTGGAGTCGGTGGTAGGGGACACTGAAGCTTTCTTT | CASSLESVVGDTEAFF | NA | TRBJ1-1 | TRBV5-1 | once
TGTGCCAGCAGCCCCCAAGGGGCCGGGGAAGCTTTCTTT | CASSPQGAGEAFF | NA | TRBJ1-1 | TRBV11-2 | NA
TGTGCCAGCAGTAGGGACAGGAACACTGAAGCTTTCTTT | CASSRDRNTEAFF | TRBD1 | TRBJ1-1 | TRBV2 | NA
TGCGCCAGCAGCTTGTTCGGTAAGAACACTGAAGCTTTCTTT | CASSLFGKNTEAFF | NA | TRBJ1-1 | TRBV5-1 | few
TGTGCCAGCAGGTCCTTGGGGGGGCAATTTGAGCAGTTCTTC | CASRSLGGQFEQFF | NA | TRBJ2-1 | TRBV11-2 | NA
TGCGCCAGCAGCTTGGTCGCTAGCCCCCAGGATGAGCAGTTCTTC | CASSLVASPQDEQFF | NA | TRBJ2-1 | TRBV5-1 | NA
TGTGCCAGCAGCTTGCCCCCCGGGACAGGGGGCGAAAAACTGTTTTTT | CASSLPPGTGGEKLFF | TRBD1 | TRBJ1-4 | TRBV5-6 | few
TGCAGCGTCACGGACAATTCCTACGAGCAGTACTTC | CSVTDNSYEQYF | NA | TRBJ2-7 | TRBV29-1 | NA
TGTGCCAGCAACCGACCAGGGCAAGACTATGGCTACACCTTC | CASNRPGQDYGYTF | NA | TRBJ1-2 | TRBV5-6 | NA
TGTGCCACCAGCAGAGCTCGCAGCTCTGGAAACACCATATATTTT | CATSRARSSGNTIYF | NA | TRBJ1-3 | TRBV15 | NA
TGTGCCAGCTCACCACTCGGCGCAGGGGACACCGGGGAGCTGTTTTTT | CASSPLGAGDTGELFF | NA | TRBJ2-2 | TRBV18 | NA
TGTGCCAGCAGTTTACAGGGGGTGTCTAGCAATCAGCCCCAGCATTTT | CASSLQGVSSNQPQHF | TRBD1 | TRBJ1-5 | TRBV28 | few
TGTGCCAGCATGCGCGCCAGGGCGAACACTGAAGCTTTCTTT | CASMRARANTEAFF | NA | TRBJ1-1 | TRBV6-6 | NA
TGTGCCAGTAGCCATATAGCGCGGCAAGAGACCCAGTACTTC | CASSHIARQETQYF | NA | TRBJ2-5 | TRBV19 | NA
TGTGCCATCAGTGGGTACAGGGGAGGCACTGAAGCTTTCTTT | CAISGYRGGTEAFF | TRBD1 | TRBJ1-1 | TRBV10-3 | few
TGTGCCAGTGACGGGGAAGGGTTGCAAGATACGCAGTATTTT | CASDGEGLQDTQYF | NA | TRBJ2-3 | TRBV28 | NA
TGCGCCAGCAGCCAGCGACACTTTACGAACACTGAAGCTTTCTTT | CASSQRHFTNTEAFF | NA | TRBJ1-1 | TRBV4-1 | NA
TGTGCCAGCTCACCGAGTCTAGCTTCCGCGAACACCGGGGAGCTGTTTTTT | CASSPSLASANTGELFF | NA | TRBJ2-2 | TRBV18 | NA
TGTGCCAGCACCACTGAGGGGGCGAATATCGATGAGCAGTTCTTC | CASTTEGANIDEQFF | TRBD1 | TRBJ2-1 | TRBV6-4 | NA
TGTGCCAGCAGCTTAACGACAGGGAGCTATGGCTACACCTTC | CASSLTTGSYGYTF | TRBD1 | TRBJ1-2 | TRBV5-6 | NA
TGTGCCAGCAGTCCTACAGGGTGGTTCGATCAGCCCCAGCATTTT | CASSPTGWFDQPQHF | NA | TRBJ1-5 | TRBV28 | NA
TGTGCCAGCAGTTTAGGGGGCGATGGACAGCCCCAGCATTTT | CASSLGGDGQPQHF | NA | TRBJ1-5 | TRBV28 | NA
TGTGCCAGCAGCCAAGCTGCGGGACTGCCCTCTGGGGCCAACGTCCTGACTTTC | CASSQAAGLPSGANVLTF | NA | TRBJ2-6 | TRBV14 | NA
TGTGCCAGCAGCCAGGGTCTCCGCGGCACTGAAGCTTTCTTT | CASSQGLRGTEAFF | NA | TRBJ1-1 | TRBV7-6 | NA
TGCGCCAGCAGCCAAGATGAAACCAGCGAAAACATTCAGTACTTC | CASSQDETSENIQYF | NA | TRBJ2-4 | TRBV4-3 | few